This is a list of T cell receptor beta chains from one sample in a study of T cell responses to AZD1222 COVID-19 vaccine. Profiled with immunoSEQ multiplex PCR; TCRdb holds only in-frame clones, not every one. The sample shows some 100,000 clones, 88% of them seen only once. Here the sequenced sample was peripheral blood, taken on day 0 of AZD1222 vaccination. The receptor set was obtained from an adult in good health. CDR3s include the opening cysteine and the closing phenylalanine or tryptophan. Each record gives: V gene, J gene, CDR3 protein.

TRBV4-3,TRBJ2-1,CASSDMSGSSYNEQFF
TRBV27,TRBJ1-1,CASRLDRPNTEAFF
TRBV7-2,TRBJ1-3,CASSLLGSGNTIYF
TRBV28,TRBJ1-1,CASTLGGEGDTEAFF
TRBV12-3/TRBV12-4,TRBJ1-5,CASSFRLEPQHF
TRBV6-1,TRBJ1-1,CASSEKENTEAFF
TRBV7-9,TRBJ2-1,CASRPIRGGFSLYNEQFF
TRBV19,TRBJ1-5,CASSILGINQPQHF
TRBV7-7,TRBJ1-6,CARVSHSSSYNSPLHF
TRBV6-2/TRBV6-3,TRBJ2-7,CASSSRRRGGSYEQYF
TRBV28,TRBJ2-3,CASSLFTGYSADTQYF
TRBV9,TRBJ2-2,CASSVDGTGGFTGELFF
TRBV6-6,TRBJ2-7,CASSPGQGRTYEQYF
TRBV15,TRBJ1-4,CATSRRRDRVSEKLFF
TRBV19,TRBJ1-1,CASSIPGTGGVNTEAFF
TRBV9,TRBJ1-2,CASSVGQGRGYTF
TRBV2,TRBJ1-4,CASSEMSGVNEKLFF
TRBV5-6,TRBJ1-1,CASSPTENFATEAFF
TRBV5-1,TRBJ2-7,CASSEGPPQSYEQYF
TRBV18,TRBJ1-2,CASSPWEANYGYTF
TRBV6-1,TRBJ2-1,CASSELAASSYNEQFF
TRBV9,TRBJ2-2,CASSTGLGEYTGELFF
TRBV6-2/TRBV6-3,TRBJ1-1,CASSYSRQHLNTEAFF
TRBV11-2,TRBJ1-2,CASSPQPEVGNTF
TRBV19,TRBJ1-5,CASSTPGTAAQPQHF
TRBV6-1,TRBJ2-6,CASSEMGLRGANVLTF